Listed below are T cell receptor beta chains from one sample, sequenced in a study of shared clonotypes between healthy human individuals. Produced via immunoSEQ multiplex PCR; TCRdb's table is partial and in-frame only. The table has 300,000 to 400,000 clones, around 87% seen once; the top ten hold 16%. Sequencing was performed on memory CD8+ T cells sorted from blood. The origin of the receptors is a man aged 18 to 30 in good health. The CDR3 runs from the conserved cysteine through the conserved F or W. Fields, in order: V gene, clone size, D gene, J gene, CDR3 length, CDR3 DNA, CDR3 protein. A D gene is named only where the DNA matches it firmly. Part of the rows lack a size; the others show once, few, many or a class for expanded clones.

TRBV27	NA	NA	TRBJ1-2	14	TGTGCCAGCAGTTTTGGCGCCTCTAACTATGGCTACACCTTC	CASSFGASNYGYTF
TRBV19	NA	TRBD2	TRBJ2-1	15	TGTGCCAGTAGTAAGCTAGCGGGGGGGCTCAATGAGCAGTTCTTC	CASSKLAGGLNEQFF
TRBV7-2	NA	NA	TRBJ2-2	16	TGTGCCAGCAGCTTAGAGGGACCCCCGGGCACCGGGGAGCTGTTTTTT	CASSLEGPPGTGELFF
TRBV9	NA	TRBD2	TRBJ2-3	17	TGTGCCAGCAGCATCGGCGGGGGGCCGCAAATCACAGATACGCAGTATTTT	CASSIGGGPQITDTQYF
TRBV4-3	NA	NA	TRBJ1-1	14	TGCGCCAGCAGCCAAGATTCTGGGGGAAGTGAAGCTTTCTTT	CASSQDSGGSEAFF
TRBV10-2	NA	TRBD2	TRBJ2-7	13	TGCGCCATCACTAGCGGGAGTGGCGACGAGCAGTACTTC	CAITSGSGDEQYF
TRBV7-9	NA	TRBD1	TRBJ1-2	16	TGTGCCAGCATCTCCGGGACAGGGGGCGCGAGCGATGGCTACACCTTC	CASISGTGGASDGYTF
TRBV4-2	few	TRBD2	TRBJ2-5	15	TGTGCCAGCAGCCAAGATCGGGGGGGCCCAGAGACCCAGTACTTC	CASSQDRGGPETQYF
TRBV5-1	NA	TRBD1	TRBJ2-3	14	TGCGCCGGTTCACAGGGGTTAAGTACAGATACGCAGTATTTT	CAGSQGLSTDTQYF
TRBV7-8	NA	NA	TRBJ2-7	13	TGTGCCAGCAGCTCAGGCCGTTTGTACGAGCAGTACTTC	CASSSGRLYEQYF
TRBV7-9	once	NA	TRBJ1-4	15	TGTGCCAGCAGCTTATCAGCCCAGTCTAATGAAAAACTGTTTTTT	CASSLSAQSNEKLFF
TRBV5-4	NA	NA	TRBJ2-2	16	TGTGCCAGCAGCTTCACAGGGTTAGCGAACACCGGGGAGCTGTTTTTT	CASSFTGLANTGELFF
TRBV7-2	NA	NA	TRBJ2-4	14	TGTGCCAGCAGCTCACAGGGTTGGCCAAACATTCAGTACTTC	CASSSQGWPNIQYF
TRBV4-1	NA	TRBD1	TRBJ1-2	15	TGCGCCAGCACCCCAGGAGGGGGCGAGGCTTTCGGCTACACCTTC	CASTPGGGEAFGYTF
TRBV7-6	NA	TRBD1	TRBJ2-7	14	TGTGCCAGCAGCTCCGGACAGGGGCCCTACGAGCAGTACTTC	CASSSGQGPYEQYF
TRBV7-9	NA	TRBD1	TRBJ1-2	16	TGTGCCAGCAGCTCCTCGACCGGGACAGGGGGCGGGGGCTACACCTTC	CASSSSTGTGGGGYTF
TRBV28	once	TRBD2	TRBJ2-7	14	TGTGCCAGCAGTATTCGGGGGGGGACGGAGGAGCAGTACTTC	CASSIRGGTEEQYF
TRBV29-1	NA	TRBD2	TRBJ2-5	14	TGCAGCGTTGAACCCCGGGGGGAACAAGAGACCCAGTACTTC	CSVEPRGEQETQYF
TRBV2	once	TRBD2	TRBJ2-7	17	TGTGCCAGCAGTGATCCAGCGGGAGGACTTTTCTCCTACGAGCAGTACTTC	CASSDPAGGLFSYEQYF
TRBV6-6	NA	NA	TRBJ2-1	13	TGTGCCAGCAGTTACTCAAGATCTCATGAGCAGTTCTTC	CASSYSRSHEQFF
TRBV7-9	NA	TRBD1	TRBJ1-3	16	TGTGCCAGCAGCTTTCCCCAGGGGGCAACTGGAAACACCATATATTTT	CASSFPQGATGNTIYF
TRBV13	NA	NA	TRBJ1-1	13	TGTGCCAGCAGCCCGCCGTCGCGGGCTGAAGCTTTCTTT	CASSPPSRAEAFF
TRBV9	NA	NA	TRBJ1-5	13	TGTGCCAGGGGAGTTAGGAGCAATCAGCCCCAGCATTTT	CARGVRSNQPQHF
TRBV4-3	NA	NA	TRBJ2-4	13	TGCGCCAGCAGCCAAGGTGATGGGGACATTCAGTACTTC	CASSQGDGDIQYF
TRBV2	NA	NA	TRBJ2-1	14	TGTGCCAGCAGTGAAAGTGACCCTACTAATGAGCAGTTCTTC	CASSESDPTNEQFF
TRBV27	NA	TRBD1	TRBJ1-4	14	TGTGCCAGCGGTCTTTGGACAGGGAATGAAAAACTGTTTTTT	CASGLWTGNEKLFF
TRBV7-6	NA	NA	TRBJ2-7	15	TGTGCCAGCAGCTTAGCGCCAGGGGTAGCCTACGAGCAGTACTTC	CASSLAPGVAYEQYF
TRBV28	NA	NA	TRBJ1-2	13	TGTGCCAGCAGCCTACGGGGGGCCGGTGGCTACACCTTC	CASSLRGAGGYTF
TRBV11-2	NA	TRBD1	TRBJ2-7	15	TGTGCCAGCAGCTTAACAGGGGGAGAATCCTACGAGCAGTACTTC	CASSLTGGESYEQYF
TRBV5-6	NA	TRBD1	TRBJ1-2	15	TGTGCCAGCAGCCGCCCCGGGACAGGGGACTATGGCTACACCTTC	CASSRPGTGDYGYTF
TRBV4-1	NA	NA	TRBJ1-5	17	TGCGCCAGCAGCCAAGATGACACAGGGTGGGGCAATCAGCCCCAGCATTTT	CASSQDDTGWGNQPQHF
TRBV9	NA	NA	TRBJ2-7	14	TGTGCCAGCAGCGTAGAAAGGGTATCCTACGAGCAGTACTTC	CASSVERVSYEQYF
TRBV7-6	NA	NA	TRBJ1-1	12	TGTGCCAGCAGATCAGGGGACGGTGAAGCTTTCTTT	CASRSGDGEAFF
TRBV5-1	NA	NA	TRBJ2-1	15	TGCGCCAGCAGCTTGGTCCAGGGGACCTACAATGAGCAGTTCTTC	CASSLVQGTYNEQFF
TRBV6-1	NA	NA	TRBJ2-7	13	TGTGCCAGCAGTGAATGGTCGGGGAACGAGCAGTACTTC	CASSEWSGNEQYF
TRBV10-2	NA	NA	TRBJ2-7	15	TGCGCCAGCAGCGCCGACGGGGATGAGACGGGAGAGCAGTACTTC	CASSADGDETGEQYF
TRBV2	few	NA	TRBJ2-1	17	TGTGCCAGCAGTGAATTCTTTGGGCAGAGCTCCTACAATGAGCAGTTCTTC	CASSEFFGQSSYNEQFF